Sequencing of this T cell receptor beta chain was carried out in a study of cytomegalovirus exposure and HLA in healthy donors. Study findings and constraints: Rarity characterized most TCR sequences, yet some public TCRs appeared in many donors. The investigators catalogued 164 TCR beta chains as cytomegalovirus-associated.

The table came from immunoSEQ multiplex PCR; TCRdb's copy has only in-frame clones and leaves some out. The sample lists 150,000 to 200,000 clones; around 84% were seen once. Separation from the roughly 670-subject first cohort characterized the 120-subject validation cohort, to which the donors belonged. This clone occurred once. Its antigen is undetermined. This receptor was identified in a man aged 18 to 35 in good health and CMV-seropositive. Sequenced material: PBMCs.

The CDR3 bases are TGTGCCAGCAGCTTGTACAGGGTAAGTGAAAAACTGTTTTTT. Encoded protein: CASSLYRVSEKLFF. The rearrangement links TRBV5-5 to TRBJ1-4; tentative D call: TRBD1 (6 bases). V was pared by 1 base and J by 7 bases, with 11 bases between. CDR3 size: 14 residues. Germline V gene lookup returns CDR1 SGHKS and CDR2 YYEKEE (reference sequence). Together with reference TRBV5-5 and TRBJ1-4, the CDR3 gives the full variable domain: DAGVTQSPTHLIKTRGQQVTLRCSPISGHKSVSWYQQVLGQGPQFIFQYYEKEERGRGNFPDRFSARQFPNYSSELNVNALLLGDSALYLCASSLYRVSEKLFFGSGTQLSVL.